The sequence of this T cell receptor (beta chain) was determined in a study of identical twins' blood T cells. Broader study findings: Twins shared more top CDR3 clonotypes than unrelated donors did. Out-of-frame TCRbeta clonotypes reportedly had markedly more similar V usage in twins than unrelated donors.

Each CDR3 protein is one row after TCRdb ran MiXCR on the 5' RACE reads. The sample carries 350,000 to 400,000 distinct CDR3 sequences, over 25% recorded once. CDR3 length: 15 amino acids. Germline CDR1 and CDR2: DFQATT and SNEGSKA (reference sequence). The germline V and J ends were trimmed by 5 bases and 2 bases, with 13 bases remaining between them. Comments on this clonotype: Its target is not known.

The material sequenced was PBMCs. This TCR came from a woman aged 18 to 55 in good health. The genes are TRBV20-1 and TRBJ1-6, with D perhaps TRBD1 (5 bases). In DNA, the CDR3 is TGCAGTGCTGCGCAGGGTATCACCTATAATTCACCCCTCCACTTT. Translating it yields CSAAQGITYNSPLHF.